The source of this TCR beta chain is a study of cytomegalovirus exposure and HLA in healthy donors. The PCR made use of 60 Vbeta and 13 Jbeta primers. This table comes from immunoSEQ multiplex PCR, and its TCRdb copy is limited to in-frame clones, with some not included. The table records roughly 180,000 clones, over 65% of them present only once. J lost 4 bases, V lost 2 bases, and 4 bases had no gene match. CDR1 is ENHRY and CDR2 is SYGVKD in the germline V gene. The CDR3 length is 15 residues. Input material: PBMCs. V is TRBV10-3 and J is TRBJ1-4; the match to TRBD1 covers 7 bases. This receptor was taken from a woman aged 55-69 years in good health and CMV-seropositive. The CDR3 DNA sequence: TGTGCCATCAGTGAGAAGGACAGGATTAATGAAAAACTGTTTTTT. Its translation is CAISEKDRINEKLFF.